This T cell receptor (beta chain) was captured by sequencing in a study of T cells in Graves' hyperthyroidism and ophthalmopathy. Notes on the study in general: Model-based prediction identified ophthalmopathy a median 6.5 months prior to its onset.

This clonotype was seen once. As yet, its antigen is unknown. Looked up from germline, CDR1 is DFQATT and CDR2 is SNEGSKA (reference sequence). The CDR3 runs 13 residues. Trimming stripped 6 bases from V and 4 bases from J, with 13 bases between. Absent ophthalmopathy progression within 18 months defined stable Graves' hyperthyroidism. Patients aged 18 to 65 had newly diagnosed hyperthyroidism lasting under 2 months. The PBMCs studied were ones that came from 10 ml fresh peripheral blood. RNA transcripts served as the template for amplifying TCR beta CDR3 regions. The TCR CDR3 first-round RT-PCR relied on the HTBI primer set. A single record per CDR3 protein comes from TCRdb applying MiXCR to the multiplex PCR reads. The data show some 560,000 distinct CDR3 sequences, approximately 14% seen once.

This TCR came from a woman in her twenties or thirties with Graves' hyperthyroidism. The J gene is TRBJ1-5, the V gene TRBV20-1, with D unclear. The sample consisted of blood. The CDR3 protein is CSAQDGANQPQHF. The CDR3 bases are TGCAGTGCCCAGGACGGAGCTAATCAGCCCCAGCATTTT.